One sample yielded the 32 T cell receptor beta chains listed below, sequenced in a study of spatial heterogeneity in lung cancer. The time point is: sample taken at primary tumor resection. Tumor, nontumor lung or frozen PBMC supplied whole RNA, sequenced without sorting. MiXCR, applied by TCRdb to the 5' RACE reads, yields one record per CDR3 protein. The table records about 15,000 distinct CDR3 sequences, roughly 7.7% of them present only once. The specimen was PBMCs, collected at surgery. These receptors originate from a female donor with early-stage non-small cell lung cancer.

This clonotype was seen many times. The rearrangement joins TRBV7-2 to TRBJ1-1; tentative D call: TRBD1 (6 bases). Germline lookup yields CDR1 SGHTA and CDR2 FQGNSA. This CDR3 comprises 17 residues. Trimming removed 5 bases from V and 1 base from J, with 20 bases in between. The CDR3 DNA reads as TGTGCCAGCAGCCGTACGCGGACAGCCCGATCGAACACTGAAGCTTTCTTT. It encodes CASSRTRTARSNTEAFF.

The chain recombines TRBV4-1 with TRBJ2-7; unclear D gene. The V end was cut by 0 bases, the J end by 11 bases, with 20 bases between. CDR1 and CDR2 (germline): MGHRA, YSYEKL. The CDR3 covers 15 residues. CDR3 in amino acids: CASSQDSTNRAVEYF. The CDR3 nucleotides are TGCGCCAGCAGCCAAGATAGTACTAATAGAGCCGTGGAGTACTTC.

This clonotype was picked up a small number of times. The chain employs TRBV19 and TRBJ2-3, with 14 nucleotides matching TRBD2. J lost 0 bases, V lost 6 bases, and 5 bases had no gene match. CDR3 size: 17 residues. Germline V lookup: CDR1 LNHDA, CDR2 SQIVND (reference sequence). Here the CDR3 DNA reads TGTGCCAGTAGCCGGACTAGCGGGAGGTCTAGCACAGATACGCAGTATTTT. Translated: CASSRTSGRSSTDTQYF. Filled out from reference TRBV19 and TRBJ2-3, the complete variable domain reads DGGITQSPKYLFRKEGQNVTLSCEQNLNHDAMYWYRQDPGQGLRLIYYSQIVNDFQKGDIAEGYSVSREKKESFPLTVTSAQKNPTAFYLCASSRTSGRSSTDTQYFGPGTRLTVL.

The chain combines TRBV4-1 with TRBJ2-7; 8 nucleotides align to TRBD1. This CDR3 comprises 16 residues. In germline, CDR1 is MGHRA, CDR2 YSYEKL. With 0 bases clipped from V and 2 bases from J, the junction kept 6 bases outside the gene matches. CDR3: CASSQETTGETYEQYF. The CDR3 bases are TGCGCCAGCAGCCAAGAGACGACAGGGGAGACCTACGAGCAGTACTTC.

The sample holds a few counts of this clonotype. This sequence joins TRBV5-1 and TRBJ2-1; no clear D. Germline lookup yields CDR1 SGHRS and CDR2 YFSETQ. V was pared by 0 bases and J by 0 bases, with 13 bases between. This CDR3 contains 17 residues. The CDR3 bases are TGCGCCAGCAGCTTGGTTCCCCACCCAAGCTCCTACAATGAGCAGTTCTTC. It is translated as CASSLVPHPSSYNEQFF.

This clonotype appeared many times. The chain has TRBV5-1 and TRBJ2-5; 12 bases fit TRBD2. The trim removed 4 bases at V and 5 bases at J, leaving 3 bases unmatched. The germline V gene has CDR1 SGHRS and CDR2 YFSETQ. There are 14 residues in the CDR3. The CDR3 loop is CASSPGTSGETQYF. The DNA of the CDR3 is TGCGCCAGCAGCCCCGGGACTAGCGGGGAGACCCAGTACTTC.

This clonotype was observed at least ten times. V gene TRBV12-3 or TRBV12-4 combines with J gene TRBJ2-1; 10 positions agree with TRBD2. The CDR3 covers 15 residues. With 4 bases clipped from V and 3 bases from J, the junction kept 3 bases outside the gene matches. Here the CDR3 reads CASSSLAGVYNEQFF. In nucleotides, the CDR3 is TGTGCCAGCAGTTCCCTAGCGGGGGTCTACAATGAGCAGTTCTTC.

The rearrangement uses TRBV28 and TRBJ2-4; 9 bases fit TRBD1. Losses at the gene ends were 4 bases for V and 12 bases for J; bases not matched to a gene: 4. This CDR3 region has 12 residues. CDR1 and CDR2 from the germline V gene are MDHEN and SYDVKM. The chain's CDR3 is CASSSTGGTQYF. CDR3 coding DNA: TGTGCCAGCAGTTCTACAGGGGGCACTCAGTACTTC. Based on the CDR3 plus reference TRBV28 and TRBJ2-4, the full variable domain is DVKVTQSSRYLVKRTGEKVFLECVQDMDHENMFWYRQDPGLGLRLIYFSYDVKMKEKGDIPEGYSVSREKKERFSLILESASTNQTSMYLCASSSTGGTQYFGAGTRLSVL.

This clonotype occurred many times. The chain is built from TRBV7-9 and TRBJ1-1; D possibly corresponds to TRBD1 (6 bases). The germline CDR1 and CDR2 sequences are SEHNR and FQNEAQ (reference sequence). The CDR3 sequence is 15 residues long. V was shortened by 5 bases and J by 2 bases, with 15 bases between the two germline ends. CDR3 in DNA: TGTGCCAGCAGCCATCCGGACAGAACAAACACTGAAGCTTTCTTT. Translation: CASSHPDRTNTEAFF.

This clonotype turned up a few times. The chain couples TRBV5-1 to TRBJ2-1; the match to TRBD2 covers 7 bases. With V trimmed by 5 bases and J by 8 bases, 10 bases remained unmatched. This CDR3 is built from 14 residues. Germline CDR1 is SGHRS and CDR2 is YFSETQ. As DNA, the CDR3 is TGCGCCAGCAGTCGTGGACTAGAGGTAGATGAGCAGTTCTTC. This translates into CASSRGLEVDEQFF.

This clonotype was seen many times. The CDR3 loop reads CASSLGATSGSTDTQYF. In DNA form, the CDR3 reads TGTGCCAGCAGCTTAGGAGCGACTAGCGGTAGCACAGATACGCAGTATTTT. The chain couples TRBV7-2 to TRBJ2-3; 9 positions match TRBD2. Per the germline V gene, CDR1 is SGHTA and CDR2 is FQGNSA. Trimming cost V 1 base and J 0 bases; bases outside gene matches: 5. This CDR3 has 17 amino acids.

By share, this clonotype counts as medium-sized. The chain combines TRBV3-1 with TRBJ2-5, with D maybe TRBD1 (5 bases). CDR3 size: 13 residues. The V gene's germline CDR1 is LGHDT and CDR2 YNNKEL (reference sequence). Trimming cost V 3 bases and J 6 bases, with 11 bases left between them. The chain's CDR3 is CASSHKGKKTQYF. CDR3 coding DNA: TGTGCCAGCAGCCACAAGGGGAAAAAGACCCAGTACTTC.

This clonotype occurred a few times. This chain connects TRBV4-3 to TRBJ2-1, with D uncertain. Per germline, CDR1 LGHNA and CDR2 YSLEER. The V end lost 1 base, the J end lost 5 bases, and 15 bases lay between the germline ends. CDR3 length: 16 residues. For the CDR3, the DNA is TGCGCCAGCAGCCAAGTGTGGACCCTCCCCGACAATGAGCAGTTCTTC. Its protein product is CASSQVWTLPDNEQFF.

This clonotype was picked up many times. The rearrangement uses TRBV7-2 and TRBJ1-5, with a possible D match to TRBD1 (6 bases). The V end lost 3 bases, the J end lost 7 bases, and 16 bases lay between the germline ends. In germline, CDR1 is SGHTA, CDR2 FQGNSA. The CDR3 spans 15 residues. Written as DNA, the CDR3 is TGTGCCAGCAGCTTGGAAGCGACAGGAGGGCAGCCCCAGCATTTT. Protein: CASSLEATGGQPQHF.

This clonotype was recorded at least ten times. This chain links TRBV5-1 with TRBJ2-4, with TRBD2 matching 8 bases. CDR3 length: 15 residues. The V segment lost 3 bases and the J segment 9 bases; nucleotides outside the gene matches: 11. Per germline, CDR1 SGHRS and CDR2 YFSETQ. Written as DNA, the CDR3 is TGCGCCAGCAGCTCCCTTAGCGGGAACCAGGCCATTCAGTACTTC. It yields the protein CASSSLSGNQAIQYF.

This clonotype was counted many times. The J gene is TRBJ2-2, the V gene TRBV11-3; 7 bases map to TRBD1. J gave up 1 base and V 4 bases, and 18 bases lay outside the gene matches. The CDR3 has 20 residues. Germline V gene sequence: CDR1 SGHNT, CDR2 YENEEA. This chain's CDR3 is CASSSTPREQGPMNTGELFF. DNA of the CDR3: TGTGCCAGCAGCTCCACACCCCGGGAACAGGGGCCGATGAACACCGGGGAGCTGTTTTTT.

There are many counts of this clonotype. The genes are TRBV4-3 and TRBJ2-1; 9 bases match TRBD2. The CDR3 consists of 15 residues. Germline CDR1 LGHNA, CDR2 YSLEER. The V gene end was trimmed by 1 base and the J gene end by 4 bases; junction bases not matched to a gene: 2. The CDR3 spells CASSQGSGGYNEQFF. For the CDR3, the DNA is TGCGCCAGCAGCCAAGGTAGCGGGGGATACAATGAGCAGTTCTTC.

Ten or more counts support this clonotype. The chain carries TRBV25-1 and TRBJ1-2; D unclear. This CDR3 is 13 amino acids long. Between the trimmed V and J ends, which lost 3 bases and 2 bases, there was a span of 7 bases. Per the germline V gene, CDR1 is MGHDK and CDR2 is SYGVNS. The CDR3 sequence: CASSDPENYGYTF. CDR3 nucleotide sequence: TGTGCCAGCAGTGATCCAGAAAACTATGGCTACACCTTC.

This clonotype was recorded at least ten times. The CDR3 reads CASGALGWGVETQYF. CDR3 coding DNA: TGTGCCAGCGGGGCGTTGGGGTGGGGAGTTGAGACCCAGTACTTC. The chain recombines TRBV12-3 or TRBV12-4 with TRBJ2-5, with D possibly called TRBD1 or TRBD2 (5 bases each). Deletions cut 8 bases from V and 5 bases from J, with 21 bases between. This CDR3 contains 15 residues.

In this sample, this clonotype turned up many times. This rearrangement joins TRBV28 to TRBJ2-1; D possibly matches TRBD1 or TRBD2 (5 bases each). Per the germline V gene, CDR1 is MDHEN and CDR2 is SYDVKM. The ends were cut back, 7 bases at V and 6 bases at J, with 13 bases in the middle. This CDR3 is built from 13 residues. CDR3 loop: CASTRDLFNEQFF. CDR3 coding DNA: TGTGCCAGCACCCGGGACCTATTCAATGAGCAGTTCTTC.

This clonotype was detected a few times. The chain has TRBV9 and TRBJ2-7, with 9 bases fitting TRBD1. The germline V gene encodes CDR1 SGDLS and CDR2 YYNGEE. This CDR3 has 15 amino acids. After removal of 4 bases from V and 5 bases from J, the junction contained 10 bases not matched to a gene. The CDR3 DNA sequence: TGTGCCAGCAGCTCATACGATCGGACAGGGGACGAGCAGTACTTC. The encoded protein is CASSSYDRTGDEQYF.

Ten or more counts support this clonotype. V gene TRBV5-1 combines with J gene TRBJ2-1; D is ambiguous. With 0 bases removed from V and 2 bases from J, the gap between germline ends came to 9 bases. CDR1 is SGHRS, CDR2 YFSETQ, per germline. The CDR3 length is 15 residues. DNA for the CDR3: TGCGCCAGCAGCTTGGAAGGGATTACCTACAATGAGCAGTTCTTC. Translated, it gives CASSLEGITYNEQFF.

This clonotype was picked up a small number of times. The chain couples TRBV10-2 to TRBJ2-5; no clear D gene. This CDR3 comprises 14 residues. Per the germline V gene, CDR1 is WSHSY and CDR2 is SAAADI. Trimming took 4 bases from V and 1 from J, leaving 10 bases between them. In DNA, the CDR3 is TGCGCCAGCAGTGGGCGGCGGTTCCAAGAGACCCAGTACTTC. As protein: CASSGRRFQETQYF.

This clonotype was found many times. V and J are TRBV7-2 and TRBJ1-5; D is uncertain. Germline lookup yields CDR1 SGHTA and CDR2 FQGNSA. The CDR3 runs to 15 residues. The V gene lost 1 base and the J gene lost 0 bases, with 7 bases spanning the gap. The CDR3 loop is CASSLERHSNQPQHF. CDR3 DNA sequence: TGTGCCAGCAGCTTAGAACGGCATAGCAATCAGCCCCAGCATTTT.

This clonotype was counted ten times or more. This chain links TRBV6-5 with TRBJ1-2; D call uncertain. This CDR3 contains 13 residues. CDR1 and CDR2 (germline): MNHEY, SVGAGI. The V and J ends lost 4 bases and 4 bases respectively, with 10 bases between them. The CDR3 DNA is TGTGCCAGCAGTTCGGGAGATACCTATGGCTACACCTTC. Protein product: CASSSGDTYGYTF.

This clonotype occurred a few times. The genes are TRBV7-9 and TRBJ2-2; TRBD1 might be the D (6 bases). The length of the CDR3 is 15 residues. The germline V gene encodes CDR1 SEHNR and CDR2 FQNEAQ (reference sequence). V was trimmed by 0 bases and J by 4 bases, leaving 9 bases between them. The CDR3 here is CASSLAMTGTGELFF. The CDR3 DNA follows: TGTGCCAGCAGCTTAGCGATGACAGGCACCGGGGAGCTGTTTTTT.

In this sample, this clonotype turned up many times. The chain recombines TRBV18 with TRBJ2-2, with TRBD2 matching over 7 bases. There are 15 residues in the CDR3. V trimming: 5 bases; J trimming: 0 bases; junction bases outside the gene matches: 3. Germline values: CDR1 KGHSH, CDR2 LQKENI. The CDR3 protein is CASSEGLANTGELFF. The CDR3, as DNA: TGTGCCAGCTCAGAAGGACTAGCGAACACCGGGGAGCTGTTTTTT.

The chain recombines TRBV13 with TRBJ1-3; D gene uncertain. With 2 bases removed from V and 1 base from J, the gap between germline ends came to 3 bases. Germline V gene lookup returns CDR1 PRHDT and CDR2 FYEKMQ (reference sequence). The CDR3 has 13 residues. CDR3 coding DNA: TGTGCCAGCAGCTTATCTTCTGGAAACACCATATATTTT. Translated, it gives CASSLSSGNTIYF.

This clonotype appeared many times. The genes are TRBV30 and TRBJ1-1; D gene uncertain. V was cut by 0 bases and J by 5 bases, with 7 bases left in between. The CDR3 spans 12 residues. Germline CDR1 and CDR2: GTSNPN and SVGIG (reference sequence). The CDR3 sequence: CAWSVTRTEAFF. The CDR3 region has the DNA TGTGCCTGGAGTGTAACTAGGACTGAAGCTTTCTTT.

This clonotype has ten or more counts. The chain employs TRBV7-2 and TRBJ1-2; possible D gene TRBD1, 5 bases. The CDR3 is 15 residues long. V was pared by 1 base and J by 4 bases, with 13 bases between. CDR1 is SGHTA, CDR2 FQGNSA, per germline. This chain's CDR3 is CASSLGSRDGYGYTF. The CDR3 DNA reads TGTGCCAGCAGCTTAGGTTCCAGGGACGGCTATGGCTACACCTTC.

This clonotype is medium-sized by share. The J gene is TRBJ1-2, the V gene TRBV20-1; weak D call: TRBD1 (6 bases). Germline lookup yields CDR1 DFQATT and CDR2 SNEGSKA (reference sequence). The CDR3 consists of 12 residues. The V end lost 2 bases, the J end lost 5 bases, and 9 bases lay between the germline ends. The CDR3 here is CSARRQGYGYTF. As DNA, the CDR3 is TGCAGTGCTAGACGGCAGGGGTATGGCTACACCTTC.

In this sample, this clonotype turned up once. A single base separates this from a much larger clone, so it may be a read error. V and J are TRBV7-2 and TRBJ2-7, with 7 bases matching TRBD1. The CDR3 runs 15 residues. The germline V gene encodes CDR1 SGHTA and CDR2 FQGNSA. CDR3 amino acids: CPSSLAPQGAYEQYF. The CDR3 DNA sequence: TGTCCCAGCAGCTTAGCGCCGCAGGGGGCCTACGAGCAGTACTTC.